This TCR beta chain was obtained from a study of blood T cell repertoires in COVID-19. Trimming stripped 0 bases from V and 4 bases from J, with 19 bases between. Germline CDR1 SGHKS, CDR2 YYEKEE (reference sequence). This CDR3 has 17 amino acids. Sequencing was performed with immunoSEQ multiplex PCR; in TCRdb, only in-frame clones are kept and a portion is missing. The sample carries some 230,000 clones, 70% to 85% recorded once. The material sequenced was PBMCs or T cells enriched from blood (not recorded which). The source is a woman between 40 and 55 years old with acute COVID-19. The chain links TRBV5-5 to TRBJ1-1; D not resolved. The CDR3 is CASSLATGGISSTEAFF. CDR3 bases: TGTGCCAGCAGCTTGGCGACTGGCGGCATCAGCAGCACTGAAGCTTTCTTT.